This paragraph covers one T cell receptor (beta chain) sequence. The data belong to a study of beta chain features in type 1 diabetes. V lost 4 bases to trimming and J lost 5 bases; unmatched junction nucleotides: 7. Germline V gives CDR1 SGHTA, CDR2 FQGTGA. The CDR3 contains 15 residues. The study reverse transcribed the entire isolated RNA, so it sequenced expressed TCRB transcripts. Produced via immunoSEQ multiplex PCR; TCRdb's table is partial and in-frame only. Of 300,000 to 350,000 clones detected, 8% appear once; the ten largest clones hold roughly 0.44%. The receptor was derived from a woman between 18 and 30 years old in good health. The chain uses TRBV7-3 and TRBJ2-5, with 10 bases lining up with TRBD2. Sequencing was carried out using central memory CD4+ T cells from blood. As DNA, the CDR3 is TGTGCCAGCAGCTCCTCTAGCGGGAGAGGGGAGACCCAGTACTTC. Translation gives CASSSSSGRGETQYF.